A selection of T cell receptor beta chains follows, all from one sample in a study of patients and donors after allogeneic stem cell transplantation. MiXCR was run by TCRdb on the RT-PCR reads, yielding one entry per CDR3 protein. The table records 190,000 or so distinct CDR3 sequences, around two fifths of them present only once. The source material was blood, either unsorted or a sorted T cell fraction (not recorded which). Receptors were obtained from a human donor who was either an allogeneic HSCT recipient or a stem cell or donor lymphocyte infusion donor (not recorded which). It is not recorded whose cells these are; they may come from a transplant donor. The CDR3 runs from the conserved cysteine through the conserved F or W.

V,CDR3
TRBV15,CATSIGIQETPLHF
TRBV6-2/TRBV6-3,CASSYPDRLKGYTF
TRBV6-6,CASSPLGGPAGEQYF
TRBV4-2,CASSLYPPTNEKLFF
TRBV11-1,CASSLPQRGRQETQYF
TRBV25-1,CASSEPGRRGHGYTF
TRBV18,CASSGQTNTEAFF
TRBV7-6,CASSPGPSGDTEAFF
TRBV29-1,CSVLGTDLYGYTF
TRBV10-3,CAISDPSGGLAKNIQYF
TRBV30,CAWSVLASSGNTIYF
TRBV7-8,CASSLSRLAGPTDTQYF
TRBV18,CASSPLGAGMETQYF
TRBV12-3/TRBV12-4,CASRSDTSGNTIYF
TRBV5-1,CASSLFPGREETLHF
TRBV12-3/TRBV12-4,CASALRFEKLFF
TRBV10-3,CAISESDQKRSGNTIYF
TRBV20-1,CSARRDTHANQPQHF
TRBV27,CASSVGKTYEQYF
TRBV6-2/TRBV6-3,CASSFTIGQGETYEQYF
TRBV9,CASSVAMRVGEQFF
TRBV18,CASSPGTEETQYF
TRBV7-9,CASSLVAEYGYTF
TRBV18,CASSPRGRNEQFF
TRBV7-9,CASSLNRASYEQYF
TRBV20-1,CSAIRPRSSYEQYF
TRBV20-1,CSAADSLGNTEAFF
TRBV4-3,CASSLGVGYNSPLHF
TRBV12-3/TRBV12-4,CASSPRQGAPEAFF